The sequence of this T cell receptor beta chain was determined in a study of control samples from healthy donors and cancer patients. This CDR3 region has 13 residues. V gave up 3 bases and J gave up 3 bases; unmatched junction bases: 2. Germline V gene lookup returns CDR1 SGDLS and CDR2 YYNGEE. Profiled with immunoSEQ multiplex PCR; TCRdb holds only in-frame clones, not every one. In the table there are about 160,000 clones, 90% to 95% of which are singletons. The receptor was isolated from a woman aged 40-49 years in good health. Material: blood. The chain combines TRBV9 with TRBJ2-5; 7 bases align to TRBD1. The CDR3: CASSAGTEETQYF. CDR3 in DNA: TGTGCCAGCAGCGCCGGGACAGAAGAGACCCAGTACTTC.